The sequence of this T cell receptor (beta chain) was determined in a study of sequential checkpoint blockade in melanoma. Study details: Maintenance nivolumab came after either treatment sequence.

The germline gives CDR1 MGHRA, CDR2 YSYEKL. Unmatched junction bases numbered 9, after V lost 4 bases and J lost 3 bases. The CDR3 is made up of 16 amino acids. Treatment given: randomized to nivolumab then ipilimumab (arm A) or the reverse (arm B). None of the patients previously received DNA-damaging chemotherapy. Sequencing was performed with immunoSEQ multiplex PCR; in TCRdb, only in-frame clones are kept and a portion is missing. The sample lists over 15,000 clones, more than 75% occurring once. This material consisted of CD8+ T cells sorted from blood (inferred from file names), taken from a patient given nivolumab and ipilimumab in sequence. This chain links TRBV4-1 with TRBJ1-5; TRBD1 matches at 7 bases. The sequence was collected from a human donor with melanoma. In DNA, the CDR3 is TGCGCCAGCAGCCCCATCCAGGGGGGCGACAATCAGCCCCAGCATTTT. This translates into CASSPIQGGDNQPQHF.